Following are 19 T cell receptor beta chains from one sample sequenced in a study of blood T cell repertoires in COVID-19. Produced via immunoSEQ multiplex PCR; TCRdb's table is partial and in-frame only. Here the sample spans more than 85,000 clones, approximately 80% being singletons. Sequenced sample: peripheral blood. The receptors here all came from a man in his sixties with acute or convalescent COVID-19.

V gene TRBV11-2 combines with J gene TRBJ2-1; D not resolved. The germline CDR1 and CDR2 sequences are SGHAT and FQNNGV. The V and J ends lost 3 bases and 3 bases respectively, with 9 bases between them. The CDR3 spans 14 residues. CDR3 DNA sequence: TGTGCCAGCAGCTTCCCCGCAGGCTACAATGAGCAGTTCTTC. It is translated as CASSFPAGYNEQFF.

CDR3 region: CASSYAPGRQPQHF. In nucleotides, the CDR3 is TGTGCCAGCAGTTACGCCCCAGGGCGCCAGCCCCAGCATTTT. J is TRBJ1-5 and V is TRBV6-5; tentative D call: TRBD1 (5 bases). The CDR3 loop spans 14 amino acids. Germline assignment: CDR1 MNHEY and CDR2 SVGAGI. The V end was cut by 2 bases, the J end by 7 bases, with 12 bases between.

This clone was seen a single time. This chain connects TRBV7-2 to TRBJ1-1; 8 bases fit TRBD1. This CDR3 has 15 residues. The V gene's germline CDR1 is SGHTA and CDR2 FQGNSA. Germline trimming cut 5 bases from V and 2 bases from J; bases unmatched to any gene: 7. Written as DNA, the CDR3 is TGTGCCAGCAGCCGGGACAGGAACTCCAACACTGAAGCTTTCTTT. Protein: CASSRDRNSNTEAFF.

This chain uses TRBV7-9 with TRBJ1-1; 9 nucleotides line up with TRBD1. The CDR3 covers 17 residues. V shed 5 bases, J shed 1 base, and the junction held 11 bases outside the gene matches. From germline, CDR1 is SEHNR and CDR2 FQNEAQ (reference sequence). CDR3 sequence reads: CASSLPGTGMENTEAFF. CDR3 bases: TGTGCCAGCAGCCTTCCCGGGACAGGGATGGAGAACACTGAAGCTTTCTTT.

The rearrangement uses TRBV12-3 or TRBV12-4 and TRBJ2-1; no clear D gene. Trimming removed 3 bases at V and 5 bases at J, with 8 bases between. The CDR3 is 13 residues long. The CDR3 loop reads CASSLSLHNEQFF. CDR3 DNA: TGTGCCAGCAGTTTGAGTCTGCACAATGAGCAGTTCTTC.

The rearrangement joins TRBV5-8 to TRBJ1-4; TRBD1 agrees at 7 bases. The CDR3 spans 16 residues. CDR1 SGHTS and CDR2 YDEGEE come from the germline V gene. The V and J ends lost 4 bases and 5 bases, in that order; junction bases with no gene match: 11. CDR3 sequence reads: CASSTGSGQLNEKLFF. As DNA, the CDR3 is TGTGCCAGCAGCACCGGATCGGGACAGCTAAATGAAAAACTGTTTTTT.

This clone was observed once. The V gene is TRBV6-2 or TRBV6-3, the J gene TRBJ2-4, with 9 bases fitting TRBD1. CDR1 is MNHEY and CDR2 is SVGEGT in the germline V gene. The trim removed 5 bases at V and 5 bases at J, leaving 7 bases unmatched. There are 15 residues in the CDR3. This CDR3 is CASSRAGTGQNIQYF. For the CDR3, the DNA is TGTGCCAGCAGTCGTGCCGGGACAGGGCAAAACATTCAGTACTTC.

The rearrangement uses TRBV11-2 and TRBJ2-5; the D gene is possibly TRBD1 (7 bases). From germline, CDR1 is SGHAT and CDR2 FQNNGV. The ends were cut back, 0 bases at V and 2 bases at J, with 22 bases in the middle. This CDR3 has 19 amino acids. CDR3 coding DNA: TGTGCCAGCAGCTTAGATATTATAGGGGCAGGGGGGAAACAAGAGACCCAGTACTTC. It codes for CASSLDIIGAGGKQETQYF.

The V and J genes are TRBV23-1 and TRBJ2-2; D remains unclear. TRBV23-1 is identified as an open reading frame with a role that is uncertain. The germline V and J ends were trimmed by 7 bases and 13 bases, with 7 bases remaining between them. This CDR3 has 9 residues. The DNA of the CDR3 is TGCGCCAGCAAGTCGGGGCTGTTTTTT. Translation gives CASKSGLFF.

J is TRBJ1-1 and V is TRBV19, with 8 bases identical to TRBD1. The CDR3 covers 18 residues. V lost 4 bases, J lost 4 bases, and 17 bases stayed unmatched. CDR1 LNHDA and CDR2 SQIVND come from the germline V gene (reference sequence). The CDR3 coding sequence is TGTGCCAGTAGTAGGACAGGGAAGGACCCCACCAGCAGCACTGAAGCTTTCTTT. Translation gives CASSRTGKDPTSSTEAFF.

The CDR3 nucleotides read TGCGCCAGCAATAGGTTGACAGGGGGCTTGGAGACCCAGTACTTC. Translation: CASNRLTGGLETQYF. The rearrangement joins TRBV5-1 to TRBJ2-5; 10 bases match TRBD1. The junction had 10 bases not matched to a gene; V was cut back by 6 bases and J by 5 bases. This CDR3 has 15 residues. In germline, CDR1 is SGHRS, CDR2 YFSETQ.

V and J are TRBV5-4 and TRBJ2-3, with 9 nucleotides matching TRBD1. Germline V gene sequence: CDR1 SGHNT, CDR2 YYREEE (reference sequence). With V trimmed by 4 bases and J by 2 bases, 5 bases remained unmatched. The CDR3 has 15 amino acids. The CDR3 reads CASSQGQGPTDTQYF. The CDR3 bases are TGTGCCAGCAGCCAGGGACAGGGACCCACAGATACGCAGTATTTT. The entire variable domain, with the rest obtained from reference TRBV5-4 and TRBJ2-3, is as follows: ETGVTQSPTHLIKTRGQQVTLRCSSQSGHNTVSWYQQALGQGPQFIFQYYREEENGRGNFPPRFSGLQFPNYSSELNVNALELDDSALYLCASSQGQGPTDTQYFGPGTRLTVL.

The rearrangement links TRBV6-5 to TRBJ2-7, with D perhaps TRBD1 (5 bases). CDR1 is MNHEY, CDR2 SVGAGI, per germline. This CDR3 contains 14 residues. V dropped 10 bases and J dropped 4 bases, with 20 bases sitting between them. CDR3 region: CATLTGGEAYEQYF. DNA for the CDR3: TGTGCCACACTTACAGGTGGCGAGGCATACGAGCAGTACTTC.

The genes are TRBV5-6 and TRBJ2-7, with TRBD1 as a possible D gene (5 bases). With 5 bases removed from V and 4 bases from J, the gap between germline ends came to 13 bases. From germline, CDR1 is SGHDT and CDR2 YYEEEE. CDR3 size: 13 residues. The CDR3 coding sequence is TGTGCCAGCAGTTCCGACAGACGTTACGAGCAGTACTTC. Translated: CASSSDRRYEQYF.

The chain couples TRBV2 to TRBJ1-5; D possibly corresponds to TRBD1 (5 bases). The CDR3 loop spans 13 amino acids. V was pared by 7 bases and J by 4 bases, with 11 bases between. Germline V CDR1 and CDR2: SNHLY, FYNNEI. The CDR3 DNA reads TGTGCCAGCAAGTTTCCAGGGAATCAGCCCCAGCATTTT. The encoded protein is CASKFPGNQPQHF.

The V gene is TRBV15, the J gene TRBJ2-1, with a weak D call TRBD1 (5 bases). Trimming removed 1 base at V and 7 bases at J, with 8 bases between. The V gene's germline CDR1 is LNHNV and CDR2 YYDKDF (reference sequence). The CDR3 runs 13 residues. CDR3 amino acids: CATSRVDSNEQFF. In DNA form, the CDR3 reads TGTGCCACCAGCAGAGTCGACAGTAATGAGCAGTTCTTC. Full variable domain (rest looked up from reference TRBV15 and TRBJ2-1): DAMVIQNPRYQVTQFGKPVTLSCSQTLNHNVMYWYQQKSSQAPKLLFHYYDKDFNNEADTPDNFQSRRPNTSFCFLDIRSPGLGDTAMYLCATSRVDSNEQFFGPGTRLTVL.

The chain links TRBV3-1 (or the pseudogene TRBV3-2) to TRBJ1-1, with D perhaps matching TRBD1 (5 bases). CDR1 and CDR2 (germline): LGHDT, YNNKEL (reference sequence). The CDR3 runs to 15 residues. Trimming cost V 4 bases and J 4 bases, with 16 bases left between them. The CDR3 here is CASSRRGGGGTEAFF. The CDR3 DNA reads TGTGCCAGCAGCCGAAGAGGTGGGGGGGGCACTGAAGCTTTCTTT.

The J gene is TRBJ1-5, the V gene TRBV6-1; 7 positions agree with TRBD1. This CDR3 comprises 17 residues. The germline CDR1 and CDR2 sequences are MNHNS and SASEGT. Trimming took 4 bases from V and 4 from J; bases not matched to a gene: 13. The CDR3 DNA reads as TGTGCCAGCAGTGCCCAGGGGGTGGGGACGAGGAATCAGCCCCAGCATTTT. It is translated as CASSAQGVGTRNQPQHF.

The sample holds a few counts of this clone. This chain links TRBV10-1 with TRBJ1-6, with D unresolved. CDR1 is WNHNN and CDR2 is SYGVQD in the germline V gene (reference sequence). Trimming removed 7 bases from V and 11 bases from J, with 12 bases in between. The CDR3 extends over 12 amino acids. CDR3 amino acids: CASTEPWAPLHF. The CDR3 DNA reads TGCGCCAGCACGGAGCCCTGGGCACCCCTCCACTTT.